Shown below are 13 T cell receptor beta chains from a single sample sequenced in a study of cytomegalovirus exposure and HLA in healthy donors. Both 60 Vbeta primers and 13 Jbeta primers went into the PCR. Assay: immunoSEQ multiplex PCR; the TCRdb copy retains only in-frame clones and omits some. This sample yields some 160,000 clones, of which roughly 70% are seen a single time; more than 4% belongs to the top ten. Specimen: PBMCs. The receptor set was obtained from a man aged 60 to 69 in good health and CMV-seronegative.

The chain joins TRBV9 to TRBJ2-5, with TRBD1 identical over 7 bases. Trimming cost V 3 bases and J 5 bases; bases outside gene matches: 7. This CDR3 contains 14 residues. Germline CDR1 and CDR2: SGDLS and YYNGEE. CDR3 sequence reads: CASSAGTAAETQYF. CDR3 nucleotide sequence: TGTGCCAGCAGCGCCGGGACAGCCGCTGAGACCCAGTACTTC.

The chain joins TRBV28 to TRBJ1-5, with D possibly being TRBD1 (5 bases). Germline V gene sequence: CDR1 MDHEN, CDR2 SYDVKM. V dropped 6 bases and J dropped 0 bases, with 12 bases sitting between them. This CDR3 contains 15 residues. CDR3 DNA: TGTGCCAGCAGCTTGACAGTTTCTAGCAATCAGCCCCAGCATTTT. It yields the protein CASSLTVSSNQPQHF.

Written as DNA, the CDR3 is TGTGCCAGCAGCCTCCAGCGGGAAGAGACCCAGTACTTC. It is translated as CASSLQREETQYF. The chain joins TRBV7-9 to TRBJ2-5, with D possibly matching TRBD2 (6 bases). Deletions cut 5 bases from V and 3 bases from J, with 10 bases between. The germline CDR1 and CDR2 sequences are SEHNR and FQNEAQ (reference sequence). The CDR3 extends over 13 amino acids.

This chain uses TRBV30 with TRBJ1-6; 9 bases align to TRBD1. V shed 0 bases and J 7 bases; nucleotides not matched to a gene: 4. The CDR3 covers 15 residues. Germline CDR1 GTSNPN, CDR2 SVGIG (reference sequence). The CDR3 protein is CAWSVGTGRNSPLHF. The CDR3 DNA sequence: TGTGCCTGGAGTGTCGGGACAGGGAGAAATTCACCCCTCCACTTT.

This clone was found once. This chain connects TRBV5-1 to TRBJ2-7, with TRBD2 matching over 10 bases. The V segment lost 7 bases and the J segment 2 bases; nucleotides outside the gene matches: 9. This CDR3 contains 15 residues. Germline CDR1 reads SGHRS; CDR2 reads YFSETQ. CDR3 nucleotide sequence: TGCGCCAGCGCGAGTGGGACTAGCGATACCTACGAGCAGTACTTC. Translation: CASASGTSDTYEQYF.

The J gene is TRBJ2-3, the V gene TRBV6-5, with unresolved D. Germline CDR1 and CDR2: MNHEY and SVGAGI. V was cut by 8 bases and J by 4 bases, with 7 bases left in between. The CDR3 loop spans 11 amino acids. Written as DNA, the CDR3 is TGTGCCAGCCGCCGCGCAGATACGCAGTATTTT. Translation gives CASRRADTQYF.

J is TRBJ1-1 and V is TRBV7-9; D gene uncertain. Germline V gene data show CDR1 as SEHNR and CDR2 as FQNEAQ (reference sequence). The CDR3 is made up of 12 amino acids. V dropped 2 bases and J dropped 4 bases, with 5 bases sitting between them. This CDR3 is CASSLQVTEAFF. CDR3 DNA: TGTGCCAGCAGCTTACAGGTCACTGAAGCTTTCTTT.

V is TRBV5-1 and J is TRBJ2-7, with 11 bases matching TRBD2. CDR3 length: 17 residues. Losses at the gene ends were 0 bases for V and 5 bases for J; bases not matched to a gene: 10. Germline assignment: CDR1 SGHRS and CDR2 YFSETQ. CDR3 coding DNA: TGCGCCAGCAGCTTGGCCGAACTAGCGGGAGAGGTGGACGAGCAGTACTTC. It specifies CASSLAELAGEVDEQYF.

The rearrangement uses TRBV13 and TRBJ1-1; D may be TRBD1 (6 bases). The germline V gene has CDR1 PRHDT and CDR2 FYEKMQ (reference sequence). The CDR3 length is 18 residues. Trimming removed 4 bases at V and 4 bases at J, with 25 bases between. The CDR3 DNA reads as TGTGCCAGCAGCTACAACCCCGCGGGCAGGGGACACGGCACTGAAGCTTTCTTT. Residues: CASSYNPAGRGHGTEAFF.

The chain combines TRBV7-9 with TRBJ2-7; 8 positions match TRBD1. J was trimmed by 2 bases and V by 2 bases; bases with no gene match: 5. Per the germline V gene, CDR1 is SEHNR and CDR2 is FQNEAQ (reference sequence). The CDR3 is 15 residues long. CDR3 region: CASSLWTGRTYEQYF. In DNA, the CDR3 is TGTGCCAGCAGCTTATGGACAGGGAGGACCTACGAGCAGTACTTC.

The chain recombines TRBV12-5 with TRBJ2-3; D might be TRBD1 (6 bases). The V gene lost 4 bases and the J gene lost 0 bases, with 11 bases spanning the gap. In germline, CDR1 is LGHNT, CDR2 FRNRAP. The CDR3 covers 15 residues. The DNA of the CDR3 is TGTGCTAGTGGTTCCCAACAGGGAAGCACAGATACGCAGTATTTT. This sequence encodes CASGSQQGSTDTQYF.

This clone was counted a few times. CDR3 sequence reads: CASSLDRVLDTGELFF. The CDR3 DNA follows: TGTGCCAGCAGCTTAGACAGGGTATTGGACACCGGGGAGCTGTTTTTT. This chain joins TRBV7-3 and TRBJ2-2; TRBD1 matches at 7 bases. This CDR3 is 16 amino acids long. CDR1 SGHTA and CDR2 FQGTGA come from the germline V gene. The junction had 6 bases not matched to a gene; V was cut back by 2 bases and J by 3 bases.

The DNA for the CDR3 is TGTGCCAGTAGTATTGGGGCAGGGTATGCAACTAATGAAAAACTGTTTTTT. It translates to CASSIGAGYATNEKLFF. The rearrangement links TRBV19 to TRBJ1-4; the D gene is possibly TRBD1 (5 bases). This CDR3 contains 17 residues. Between the trimmed V and J ends, which lost 3 bases and 0 bases, there was a span of 14 bases. Germline CDR1 reads LNHDA; CDR2 reads SQIVND (reference sequence).